This TCR beta chain was found in a study of cytomegalovirus exposure and HLA in healthy donors. Assay: immunoSEQ multiplex PCR; the TCRdb copy retains only in-frame clones and omits some. The sample lists 300,000 or so clones; roughly 90% were seen once. There are 15 residues in the CDR3. The V gene end was trimmed by 0 bases and the J gene end by 6 bases; junction bases not matched to a gene: 4. Germline V gene data show CDR1 as LGHNA and CDR2 as YNFKEQ. The V gene is TRBV4-2, the J gene TRBJ2-1, with TRBD2 matching over 8 bases. Sequences were obtained from PBMCs. The receptor's source is a man younger than 45 in good health and CMV-seronegative. Here the CDR3 reads CASSQEDGGANEQFF. The CDR3 region has the DNA TGTGCCAGCAGCCAAGAGGACGGGGGGGCCAATGAGCAGTTCTTC.